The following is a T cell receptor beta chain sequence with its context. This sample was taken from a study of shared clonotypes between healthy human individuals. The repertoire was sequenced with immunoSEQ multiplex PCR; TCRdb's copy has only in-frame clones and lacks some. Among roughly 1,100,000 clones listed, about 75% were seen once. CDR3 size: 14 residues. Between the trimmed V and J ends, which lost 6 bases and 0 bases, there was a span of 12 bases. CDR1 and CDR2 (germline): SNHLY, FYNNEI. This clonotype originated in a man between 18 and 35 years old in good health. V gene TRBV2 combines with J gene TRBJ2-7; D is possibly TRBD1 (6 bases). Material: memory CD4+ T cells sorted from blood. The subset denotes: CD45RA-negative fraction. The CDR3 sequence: CASRGRDTSYEQYF. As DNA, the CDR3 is TGTGCCAGCAGGGGCCGGGACACCTCCTACGAGCAGTACTTC.